This T cell receptor beta chain was sequenced in a study of CD8 T cells in ankylosing spondylitis. Study-level points and caveats: CD8+ cells made up the disease-linked clones, which were relatively rare in peripheral blood.

Trimming took 0 bases from V and 10 from J, leaving 13 bases between them. Germline lookup yields CDR1 MNHEY and CDR2 SVGAGI. The CDR3 contains 14 residues. With respect to this clonotype: The target antigen is unknown.

Each TCR beta library was made by quantitative 5'-RACE that incorporated molecular barcodes. TCRdb reanalysed the 5' RACE reads using MiXCR and keeps one entry per CDR3 protein. Among under 250,000 distinct CDR3 sequences listed, roughly 32% were seen once. This clonotype was sampled from a male donor with ankylosing spondylitis or in good health (not recorded which). The sequenced material came from blood, either unsorted or a sorted T cell fraction (not recorded which). This sequence joins TRBV6-5 and TRBJ2-1, with D possibly matching TRBD2 (5 bases). The CDR3 nucleotides are TGTGCCAGCAGTTACTCGGCCGACTACGGGGAGCAGTTCTTC. It is translated as CASSYSADYGEQFF.